Presented here are 5 T cell receptor beta chains from one specimen sequenced in a study of T cell repertoires in cytomegalovirus infection. What these receptors recognize is not known. A single record per CDR3 protein comes from TCRdb applying MiXCR to the reads. The table includes 60,000 to 75,000 distinct CDR3 sequences, approximately 30% detected once. Material: CD8+ T cells from cultured PBMCs, obtained from culture after CMV antigen stimulation. Receptors originate from a human donor in good health (CMV status not recorded). Some clones in this sample may be carry-over from other donors' samples.

The chain employs TRBV19 and TRBJ2-7; D is undetermined. Germline lookup yields CDR1 LNHDA and CDR2 SQIVND (reference sequence). Trimming stripped 3 bases from V and 2 bases from J, with 11 bases between. CDR3 length: 14 residues. CDR3 residues: CASSIQARTYEQYF. The CDR3 DNA is TGTGCCAGTAGTATCCAGGCCAGAACCTACGAGCAGTACTTC.

This clonotype was counted only a few times. The rearrangement joins TRBV4-3 to TRBJ2-3; no reliable D call. The germline gives CDR1 LGHNA, CDR2 YSLEER. CDR3 length: 14 residues. V lost 1 base, J lost 7 bases, and 12 bases lay in between. Written as DNA, the CDR3 is TGCGCCAGCAGCCAAGTCCGAGGAACAAATACGCAGTATTTT. It specifies CASSQVRGTNTQYF.

Ten or more counts support this clonotype. This chain uses TRBV11-2 with TRBJ2-5, with 9 bases fitting TRBD2. V shed 10 bases, J shed 0 bases, and the junction held 9 bases outside the gene matches. The CDR3 has 15 residues. CDR1 is SGHAT and CDR2 is FQNNGV in the germline V gene. The CDR3 DNA reads TGTGCCACCCTCCGGATAGCGGGAGACCAAGAGACCCAGTACTTC. This codes for CATLRIAGDQETQYF.

The rearrangement links TRBV30 to TRBJ2-7; perhaps D is TRBD1 or TRBD2 (5 bases each). CDR3 length equals 12 residues. Germline CDR1 and CDR2: GTSNPN and SVGIG (reference sequence). Trimming left V 5 bases short and J 2 bases short, with 10 bases between. CDR3 sequence: CAWSGLTYEQYF. CDR3 in DNA: TGTGCCTGGTCGGGGCTGACCTACGAGCAGTACTTC.

A word on this clonotype: An end of the junction differs from the germline gene, which may be a read error. The chain is built from TRBV28 and TRBJ2-3, with 8 bases aligning to TRBD2. This CDR3 region has 18 residues. Looked up from germline, CDR1 is MDHEN and CDR2 is SYDVKM. This CDR3 is CASSFSRTSGGSTDMQYF. The CDR3 DNA reads TGTGCCAGCAGTTTCTCCCGCACTAGCGGAGGGTCCACAGATATGCAGTATTTT.